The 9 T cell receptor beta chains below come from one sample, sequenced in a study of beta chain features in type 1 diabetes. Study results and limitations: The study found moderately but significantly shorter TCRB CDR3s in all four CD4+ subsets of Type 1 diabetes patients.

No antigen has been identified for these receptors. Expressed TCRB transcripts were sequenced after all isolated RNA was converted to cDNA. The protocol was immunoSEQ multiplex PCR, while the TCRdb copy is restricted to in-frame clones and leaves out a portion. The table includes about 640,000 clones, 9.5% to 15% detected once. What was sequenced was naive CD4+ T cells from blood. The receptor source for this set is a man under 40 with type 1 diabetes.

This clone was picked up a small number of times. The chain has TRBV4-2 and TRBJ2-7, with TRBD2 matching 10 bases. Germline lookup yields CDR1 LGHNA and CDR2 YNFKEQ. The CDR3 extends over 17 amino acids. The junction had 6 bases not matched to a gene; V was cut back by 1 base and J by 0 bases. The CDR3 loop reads CASSQGGAGGSSYEQYF. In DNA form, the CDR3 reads TGTGCCAGCAGCCAAGGCGGAGCGGGGGGGAGCTCCTACGAGCAGTACTTC.

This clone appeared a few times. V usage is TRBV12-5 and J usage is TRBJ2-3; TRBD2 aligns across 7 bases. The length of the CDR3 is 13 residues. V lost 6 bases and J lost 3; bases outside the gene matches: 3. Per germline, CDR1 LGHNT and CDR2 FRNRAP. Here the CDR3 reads CASGVAGTDTQYF. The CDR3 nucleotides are TGTGCTAGTGGAGTAGCGGGTACAGATACGCAGTATTTT. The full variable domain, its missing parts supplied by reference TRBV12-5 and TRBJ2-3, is DARVTQTPRHKVTEMGQEVTMRCQPILGHNTVFWYRQTMMQGLELLAYFRNRAPLDDSGMPKDRFSAEMPDATLATLKIQPSEPRDSAVYFCASGVAGTDTQYFGPGTRLTVL.

The CDR3 region has the DNA TGTGCCAGCAGTCCAGGGTTTTCTGGGGCCAACGTCCTGACTTTC. Residues: CASSPGFSGANVLTF. The chain uses TRBV28 and TRBJ2-6, with D possibly being TRBD1 (5 bases). Germline-derived CDR1 and CDR2 are MDHEN and SYDVKM. V lost 5 bases, J lost 1 base, and 9 bases lay in between. This CDR3 spans 15 amino acids.

This CDR3 reads CAISGSYSNQPQHF. In DNA form, the CDR3 reads TGTGCCATCAGTGGGAGTTATAGCAATCAGCCCCAGCATTTT. V usage is TRBV10-3 and J usage is TRBJ1-5; D not resolved. The CDR3 is made up of 14 amino acids. V was clipped by 4 bases and J by 0 bases, with 7 bases between them. Per germline, CDR1 ENHRY and CDR2 SYGVKD.

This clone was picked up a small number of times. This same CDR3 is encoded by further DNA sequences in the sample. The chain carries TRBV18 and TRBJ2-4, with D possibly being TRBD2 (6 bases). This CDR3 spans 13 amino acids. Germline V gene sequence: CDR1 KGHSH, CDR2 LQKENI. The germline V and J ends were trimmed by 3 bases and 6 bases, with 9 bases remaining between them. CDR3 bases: TGTGCCAGCTCACCTCCCGGGAGAAACATTCAGTACTTC. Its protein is CASSPPGRNIQYF.

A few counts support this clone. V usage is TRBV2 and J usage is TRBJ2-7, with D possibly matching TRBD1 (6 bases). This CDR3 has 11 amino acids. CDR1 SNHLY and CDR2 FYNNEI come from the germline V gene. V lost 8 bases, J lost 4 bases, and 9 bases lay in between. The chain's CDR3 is CASYREYEQYF. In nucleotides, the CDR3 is TGTGCCAGCTACAGGGAGTACGAGCAGTACTTC. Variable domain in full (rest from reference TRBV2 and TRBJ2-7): EPEVTQTPSHQVTQMGQEVILRCVPISNHLYFYWYRQILGQKVEFLVSFYNNEISEKSEIFDDQFSVERPDGSNFTLKIRSTKLEDSAMYFCASYREYEQYFGPGTRLTVT.

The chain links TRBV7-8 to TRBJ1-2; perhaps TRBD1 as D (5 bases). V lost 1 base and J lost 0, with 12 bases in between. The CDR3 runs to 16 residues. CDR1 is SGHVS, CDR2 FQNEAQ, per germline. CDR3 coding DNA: TGTGCCAGCAGCTTAGTCGGGGGACTAACTAACTATGGCTACACCTTC. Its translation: CASSLVGGLTNYGYTF.

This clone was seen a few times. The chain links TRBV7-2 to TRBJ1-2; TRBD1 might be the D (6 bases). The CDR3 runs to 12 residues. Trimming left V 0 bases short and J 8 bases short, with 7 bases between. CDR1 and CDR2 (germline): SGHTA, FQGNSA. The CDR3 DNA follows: TGTGCCAGCAGCTTAGCGGGGACAGGCTACACCTTC. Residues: CASSLAGTGYTF.

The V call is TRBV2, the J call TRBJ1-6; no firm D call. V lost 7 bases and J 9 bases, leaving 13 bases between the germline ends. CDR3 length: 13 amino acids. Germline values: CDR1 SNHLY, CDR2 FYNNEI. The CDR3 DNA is TGTGCCAGCATCCTGATCCTCATTTCACCCCTCCACTTT. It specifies CASILILISPLHF.